This TCR beta chain came from a study of naive and memory T cell subsets. Points from the study as a whole: A clonotype means one alpha or beta sequence, not an alpha/beta pair.

An equimolar mix of two oligonucleotides served as the beta constant-region primer for TRBC1 and TRBC2. The ligated cDNA underwent four PCR rounds using SP2 and nested alpha and beta constant-region primers. TCRdb independently ran MiXCR on the UMI-ligation and nested PCR reads; one entry per CDR3 protein. The sample has tens of thousands of distinct CDR3 sequences, about 11% seen once. After CD4 positive bead selection, the CD4-negative fraction gave CD8 T cells. About this clonotype itself: The antigen is unknown.

The specimen was central memory CD8+ T cells from blood. The receptor was isolated from a human donor in good health.

CDR3 in amino acids: CAWSVQGLRGETQYF. The CDR3 region has the DNA TGTGCCTGGAGTGTACAAGGATTAAGGGGAGAGACCCAGTACTTC. The chain carries TRBV30 and TRBJ2-5; D is perhaps TRBD1 (5 bases). The CDR3 is made up of 15 amino acids. Looked up from germline, CDR1 is GTSNPN and CDR2 is SVGIG (reference sequence). Trimming cost V 0 bases and J 4 bases, with 15 bases left between them.